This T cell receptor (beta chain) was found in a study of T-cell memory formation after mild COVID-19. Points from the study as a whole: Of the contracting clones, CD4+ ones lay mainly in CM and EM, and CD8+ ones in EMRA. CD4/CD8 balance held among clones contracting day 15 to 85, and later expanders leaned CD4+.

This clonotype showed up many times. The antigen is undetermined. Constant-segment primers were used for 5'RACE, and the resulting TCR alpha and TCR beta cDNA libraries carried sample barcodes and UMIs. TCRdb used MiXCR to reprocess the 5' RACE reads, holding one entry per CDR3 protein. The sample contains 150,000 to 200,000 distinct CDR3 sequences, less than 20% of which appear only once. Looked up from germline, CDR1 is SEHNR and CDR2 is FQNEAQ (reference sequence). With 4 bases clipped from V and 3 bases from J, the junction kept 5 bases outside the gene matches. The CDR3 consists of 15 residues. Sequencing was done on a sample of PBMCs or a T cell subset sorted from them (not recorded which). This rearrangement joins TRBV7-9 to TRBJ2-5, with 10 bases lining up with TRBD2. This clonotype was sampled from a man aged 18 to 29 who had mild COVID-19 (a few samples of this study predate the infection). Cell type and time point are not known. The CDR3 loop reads CASSSWTSGEETQYF. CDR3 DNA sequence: TGTGCCAGCAGCTCCTGGACTAGCGGAGAAGAGACCCAGTACTTC.